This T cell receptor (beta chain) emerged from a study of vaccination and CD4 T cells after COVID-19. As for the study in general: Post-COVID draws came a median around 100 days after diagnosis (range 35 to 161). Researchers treated cells with overlapping spike peptides taken from SARS-CoV-2, HCoV-NL63, HCoV-OC43 and HCoV-229E.

Indicated treatment: approximately nine-day PBMC culture with coronavirus spike peptide pools or control peptides (ViraFEST assay). The Oncomine TCR Beta short-read assay generated sequence data from the DNA of cultured CD4+ T cells. Via MiXCR, TCRdb re-called the PCR reads, giving one row per CDR3 protein. The sample records 12,000 to 15,000 distinct CDR3 sequences, 53% being singletons. With regard to this clonotype: Antigen specificity is unknown.

The sequence derives from a human donor who had recovered from COVID-19. Sequencing input: CD4+ T cells from blood, cultured in vitro.

CDR3 sequence: CASSGLAGTQETQYF. DNA of the CDR3: TGTGCCAGCAGTGGGCTAGCGGGAACCCAAGAGACCCAGTACTTC. The chain carries TRBV6-1 and TRBJ2-5; 9 bases fit TRBD2. The CDR3 consists of 15 residues. Germline V gene data show CDR1 as MNHNS and CDR2 as SASEGT. With 4 bases clipped from V and 1 base from J, the junction kept 4 bases outside the gene matches.